The next 21 T cell receptor beta chains were all read from a single sample in a study of a mutant IDH1 vaccine in newly diagnosed glioma. Time point meaning: week 5, during vaccination. The investigators gave 300 ug of mutant IDH1 20-mer peptide in each vaccine dose, together with topical imiquimod. Their cognate antigens are unknown. TCRdb's table, derived via immunoSEQ multiplex PCR, lists solely in-frame clones and lacks some. The repertoire holds tens of thousands of clones, with around 85% as singletons. The sequences come from PBMCs, collected from a glioma patient whose treatment included an IDH1 peptide vaccine. The receptors here all came from a man in his forties or fifties with glioma.

CDR3: CASSLRVFNEQYF. The CDR3 region has the DNA TGTGCCAGTAGTCTGCGCGTCTTTAACGAGCAGTACTTC. J is TRBJ2-7 and V is TRBV19; unclear D gene. From germline, CDR1 is LNHDA and CDR2 SQIVND (reference sequence). V shed 5 bases and J shed 5 bases, with 13 bases lying between them. The CDR3 sequence is 13 residues long.

The chain joins TRBV10-3 to TRBJ2-5, with 9 nucleotides matching TRBD2. There are 14 residues in the CDR3. With V trimmed by 8 bases and J by 2 bases, 6 bases remained unmatched. CDR1 and CDR2 from the germline V gene are ENHRY and SYGVKD. CDR3 nucleotides: TGTGCCATCGGCGCGGGAGGGACTCAAGAGACCCAGTACTTC. Its translation: CAIGAGGTQETQYF.

V usage is TRBV6-1 and J usage is TRBJ1-1, with 10 bases matching TRBD1. CDR1 and CDR2 from the germline V gene are MNHNS and SASEGT. Trimming took 6 bases from V and 6 from J; bases not matched to a gene: 1. The CDR3 extends over 12 amino acids. CDR3 sequence reads: CASRGTGAEAFF. For the CDR3, the DNA is TGTGCCAGCAGGGGGACAGGGGCTGAAGCTTTCTTT.

V gene TRBV27 combines with J gene TRBJ2-2; 8 bases fit TRBD1. This CDR3 has 16 residues. Germline CDR1 is MNHEY and CDR2 is SMNVEV (reference sequence). Germline trimming cut 4 bases from V and 4 bases from J; bases unmatched to any gene: 8. This CDR3 is CASSSPWTGPTGELFF. The CDR3, as DNA: TGTGCCAGCAGTTCACCATGGACAGGGCCCACCGGGGAGCTGTTTTTT.

The V call is TRBV5-5, the J call TRBJ2-7; unclear D gene. The V end lost 4 bases, the J end lost 2 bases, and 13 bases lay between the germline ends. The length of the CDR3 is 14 residues. Germline V gene lookup returns CDR1 SGHKS and CDR2 YYEKEE (reference sequence). The CDR3 reads CASSTLANAYEQYF. The DNA for the CDR3 is TGTGCCAGCAGCACCCTGGCGAACGCCTACGAGCAGTACTTC.

The table lists this clone with a few counts. This chain joins TRBV27 and TRBJ2-3; D possibly uses TRBD1 or TRBD2 (6 bases each). The V gene's germline CDR1 is MNHEY and CDR2 SMNVEV (reference sequence). The length of the CDR3 is 13 residues. V was shortened by 5 bases and J by 4 bases, with 10 bases between the two germline ends. The CDR3 bases are TGTGCCAGCAGTATGGGGGGCCCAGATACGCAGTATTTT. Protein product: CASSMGGPDTQYF.

The chain is built from TRBV2 and TRBJ2-7; 13 bases align to TRBD2. CDR3 length equals 15 residues. Germline V gene lookup returns CDR1 SNHLY and CDR2 FYNNEI. J was trimmed by 2 bases and V by 4 bases; bases with no gene match: 2. The CDR3 DNA sequence: TGTGCCAGCAGTGCGGGACTAGCGGGAACCTACGAGCAGTACTTC. Protein product: CASSAGLAGTYEQYF.

The chain combines TRBV7-9 with TRBJ1-2, with 11 positions matching TRBD1. The CDR3 covers 16 residues. Losses at the gene ends were 1 base for V and 4 bases for J; bases not matched to a gene: 5. The germline CDR1 and CDR2 sequences are SEHNR and FQNEAQ (reference sequence). The CDR3 spells CASSLEEGTGGYGYTF. The CDR3 coding sequence is TGTGCCAGCAGCTTAGAAGAGGGGACAGGGGGCTATGGCTACACCTTC.

The chain uses TRBV19 and TRBJ1-1; D call uncertain. Trimming removed 11 bases at V and 0 bases at J, with 10 bases between. The CDR3 extends over 12 amino acids. Looked up from germline, CDR1 is LNHDA and CDR2 is SQIVND (reference sequence). The CDR3 spells CASSEVNTEAFF. DNA for the CDR3: TGTGCCTCTTCAGAGGTGAACACTGAAGCTTTCTTT.

This clone was seen more than once but under ten times. This sequence joins TRBV5-6 and TRBJ2-5; 7 nucleotides agree with TRBD1. CDR1 SGHDT and CDR2 YYEEEE come from the germline V gene. CDR3 size: 15 residues. V trimming: 5 bases; J trimming: 1 base; junction bases outside the gene matches: 8. The CDR3 is CASSPIGQAQETQYF. The CDR3, as DNA: TGTGCCAGCAGTCCAATTGGACAGGCCCAAGAGACCCAGTACTTC.

The rearrangement joins TRBV15 to TRBJ2-2; 10 positions match TRBD2. This CDR3 has 15 amino acids. Germline-derived CDR1 and CDR2 are LNHNV and YYDKDF (reference sequence). Trimming at V came to 5 bases and at J to 7 bases, leaving 7 bases not matched to a gene. The DNA for the CDR3 is TGTGCCACCAGCGGAATAGCGGGAGGCCGCGGGGAGCTGTTTTTT. Its translation: CATSGIAGGRGELFF.

This clone was observed a handful of times. J is TRBJ1-1 and V is TRBV6-1; 7 nucleotides agree with TRBD1. Trimming took 7 bases from V and 2 from J; bases not matched to a gene: 4. The CDR3 has 13 amino acids. CDR1 is MNHNS and CDR2 is SASEGT in the germline V gene. Here the CDR3 DNA reads TGTGCCAGCACGGGACAGTACAACACTGAAGCTTTCTTT. Amino acids: CASTGQYNTEAFF.

Here the CDR3 reads CASSWTSGTSHEQYF. Here the CDR3 DNA reads TGTGCCAGCAGTTGGACTAGCGGAACTTCCCACGAGCAGTACTTC. The genes are TRBV6-5 and TRBJ2-7; 10 bases fit TRBD2. This CDR3 is built from 15 residues. The V gene's germline CDR1 is MNHEY and CDR2 SVGAGI. Germline trimming cut 4 bases from V and 5 bases from J; bases unmatched to any gene: 8.

This clone was detected once. The V call is TRBV27, the J call TRBJ2-7; the D gene is possibly TRBD2 (6 bases). V gave up 4 bases and J gave up 5 bases, with 9 bases separating them. The CDR3 is 12 amino acids. The germline V gene has CDR1 MNHEY and CDR2 SMNVEV (reference sequence). CDR3 amino acids: CASSSRENEQYF. DNA of the CDR3: TGTGCCAGCAGTTCACGGGAGAACGAGCAGTACTTC.

The CDR3 is CASKLAGSTDTQYF. The CDR3 DNA reads TGTGCCAGCAAACTAGCGGGAAGCACAGATACGCAGTATTTT. The chain carries TRBV28 and TRBJ2-3; the match to TRBD2 covers 10 bases. The CDR3 is made up of 14 amino acids. V was pared by 7 bases and J by 0 bases, with 1 base of the junction left unmatched. The germline gives CDR1 MDHEN, CDR2 SYDVKM.

In DNA, the CDR3 is TGTGCCAGCAGCTCAGGGGTGTCTGGAAACACCATATATTTT. It codes for CASSSGVSGNTIYF. V gene TRBV7-8 combines with J gene TRBJ1-3, with D possibly being TRBD1 (6 bases). This CDR3 is 14 amino acids long. With 4 bases removed from V and 1 base from J, the gap between germline ends came to 8 bases. The V gene's germline CDR1 is SGHVS and CDR2 FQNEAQ.

This chain links TRBV5-8 with TRBJ1-3; TRBD1 might be the D (5 bases). The CDR3 is made up of 17 amino acids. Germline V lookup: CDR1 SGHTS, CDR2 YDEGEE. Trimming pared 3 bases from V and 0 bases from J, leaving 16 bases between. In DNA form, the CDR3 reads TGTGCCAGCAGCTGGGGATCAGGGCCTACCTCTGGAAACACCATATATTTT. It is translated as CASSWGSGPTSGNTIYF. Variable domain in full (rest from reference TRBV5-8 and TRBJ1-3): EAGVTQSPTHLIKTRGQQATLRCSPISGHTSVYWYQQALGLGLQFLLWYDEGEERNRGNFPPRFSGRQFPNYSSELNVNALELEDSALYLCASSWGSGPTSGNTIYFGEGSWLTVV.

The gene calls are TRBV10-2 and TRBJ2-3, with 10 bases fitting TRBD2. With V trimmed by 6 bases and J by 3 bases, 6 bases remained unmatched. Germline loops: CDR1 WSHSY, CDR2 SAAADI. The CDR3 is 15 amino acids. DNA of the CDR3: TGCGCCAGCAGCCTACTAGCGGGGCCAACAGATACGCAGTATTTT. It yields the protein CASSLLAGPTDTQYF.

V is TRBV11-1 and J is TRBJ2-7, with 7 nucleotides matching TRBD1. This CDR3 comprises 14 residues. Germline-derived CDR1 and CDR2 are SGHAT and FQDESV (reference sequence). The V and J ends lost 7 bases and 2 bases, in that order; junction bases with no gene match: 8. The CDR3 protein is CASTARTGPYEQYF. CDR3 bases: TGTGCCAGCACTGCGAGGACAGGCCCCTACGAGCAGTACTTC.

The chain carries TRBV7-2 and TRBJ2-7; TRBD2 might be the D (5 bases). The germline V and J ends were trimmed by 1 base and 7 bases, with 11 bases remaining between them. Germline V gene data show CDR1 as SGHTA and CDR2 as FQGNSA. CDR3 size: 13 residues. CDR3 sequence (DNA): TGTGCCAGCAGCTTAGGATCAACGGGGGAGCAGTACTTC. The encoded protein is CASSLGSTGEQYF.

The chain employs TRBV4-1 and TRBJ1-2; 10 bases are shared with TRBD1. The CDR3 spans 16 residues. With 0 bases clipped from V and 4 bases from J, the junction kept 5 bases outside the gene matches. Germline V lookup: CDR1 MGHRA, CDR2 YSYEKL. The CDR3 protein is CASSQDSGTGAYGYTF. In nucleotides, the CDR3 is TGCGCCAGCAGCCAAGATTCGGGGACAGGGGCCTATGGCTACACCTTC.